Below, 24 T cell receptor beta chains from the same sample are listed, as sequenced in a study of cytomegalovirus exposure and HLA in healthy donors. The primer mix had 60 Vbeta and 13 Jbeta primers. Assay: immunoSEQ multiplex PCR; the TCRdb copy retains only in-frame clones and omits some. Its clone listing holds roughly 88,000 clones. Sequencing was carried out using PBMCs. Receptor source: a man aged 50 or older in good health and CMV-seropositive.

J is TRBJ1-2 and V is TRBV7-9; D possibly corresponds to TRBD1 (6 bases). The CDR3 loop spans 16 amino acids. Germline V lookup: CDR1 SEHNR, CDR2 FQNEAQ (reference sequence). Trimming removed 4 bases from V and 3 bases from J, with 18 bases in between. The DNA of the CDR3 is TGTGCCAGCAGCTGGGCCCCAGGGGCTGATGACTATGGCTACACCTTC. Translating it yields CASSWAPGADDYGYTF.

The J gene is TRBJ2-1, the V gene TRBV18; TRBD2 aligns across 13 bases. Germline V gene sequence: CDR1 KGHSH, CDR2 LQKENI. V lost 2 bases, J lost 7 bases, and 5 bases stayed unmatched. CDR3 length: 16 amino acids. The CDR3 sequence: CASSPGTSGTRNEQFF. As DNA, the CDR3 is TGTGCCAGCTCACCAGGGACTAGCGGGACACGGAATGAGCAGTTCTTC.

The genes are TRBV28 and TRBJ1-4; possible D gene TRBD1, 5 bases. The CDR3 contains 14 residues. V lost 3 bases and J 6 bases, leaving 11 bases between the germline ends. CDR1 and CDR2 (germline): MDHEN, SYDVKM. CDR3 loop: CASSFSGLDEKLFF. Here the CDR3 DNA reads TGTGCCAGCAGTTTTTCAGGGCTAGATGAAAAACTGTTTTTT. Full variable domain (remainder filled in from reference TRBV28 and TRBJ1-4): DVKVTQSSRYLVKRTGEKVFLECVQDMDHENMFWYRQDPGLGLRLIYFSYDVKMKEKGDIPEGYSVSREKKERFSLILESASTNQTSMYLCASSFSGLDEKLFFGSGTQLSVL.

The chain joins TRBV12-5 to TRBJ2-1; the match to TRBD2 covers 9 bases. Germline V CDR1 and CDR2: LGHNT, FRNRAP. The length of the CDR3 is 15 residues. V dropped 5 bases and J dropped 9; count of bases not matched to a gene: 11. The CDR3 DNA reads as TGTGCTAGTGGTCGGAGCGGGAGGACCTTCGCTGAGCAGTTCTTC. This translates into CASGRSGRTFAEQFF.

The V gene is TRBV7-8, the J gene TRBJ2-1; possibly TRBD2 for D (6 bases). V shed 1 base and J shed 9 bases, with 13 bases lying between them. The CDR3 contains 14 residues. Germline loops: CDR1 SGHVS, CDR2 FQNEAQ. CDR3 coding DNA: TGTGCCAGCAGCTTAGTATTCCTGGGAGGTGAGCAGTTCTTC. Its protein product is CASSLVFLGGEQFF.

The chain is built from TRBV6-5 and TRBJ1-1; D unresolved. The CDR3 consists of 16 residues. In germline, CDR1 is MNHEY, CDR2 SVGAGI. Trimming stripped 2 bases from V and 2 bases from J, with 15 bases between. CDR3 nucleotide sequence: TGTGCCAGCAGTTACCGAGTTCCAATCCCCAACACTGAAGCTTTCTTT. Its protein product is CASSYRVPIPNTEAFF.

The V gene is TRBV18, the J gene TRBJ1-2; no reliable D call. Deletions cut 7 bases from V and 3 bases from J, with 12 bases between. The CDR3 consists of 13 residues. Germline assignment: CDR1 KGHSH and CDR2 LQKENI. CDR3 sequence (DNA): TGTGCCAGCTACGCGGGAGATGACTATGGCTACACCTTC. This translates into CASYAGDDYGYTF.

This chain uses TRBV7-9 with TRBJ1-2; D not resolved. The CDR3 loop spans 13 amino acids. Trimming removed 6 bases at V and 3 bases at J, with 11 bases between. Per the germline V gene, CDR1 is SEHNR and CDR2 is FQNEAQ (reference sequence). The CDR3 here is CASSPEPDYGYTF. The DNA for the CDR3 is TGTGCCAGCAGTCCCGAACCGGACTATGGCTACACCTTC. Using reference TRBV7-9 and TRBJ1-2 for the parts outside the CDR3, the full variable domain is DTGVSQNPRHKITKRGQNVTFRCDPISEHNRLYWYRQTLGQGPEFLTYFQNEAQLEKSRLLSDRFSAERPKGSFSTLEIQRTEQGDSAMYLCASSPEPDYGYTFGSGTRLTVV.

The rearrangement uses TRBV19 and TRBJ2-1, with TRBD2 matching 9 bases. The junction had 5 bases not matched to a gene; V was cut back by 5 bases and J by 0 bases. The CDR3 spans 16 residues. Germline V gene data show CDR1 as LNHDA and CDR2 as SQIVND (reference sequence). CDR3 loop: CASSREAGGSYNEQFF. As DNA, the CDR3 is TGTGCCAGTAGTCGTGAAGCGGGAGGCTCCTACAATGAGCAGTTCTTC.

The chain couples TRBV2 to TRBJ1-2; D is perhaps TRBD1 (6 bases). This CDR3 is built from 14 residues. In germline, CDR1 is SNHLY, CDR2 FYNNEI. V was clipped by 2 bases and J by 7 bases, with 14 bases between them. The CDR3 region has the DNA TGTGCCAGCAGTGAATACAGGGCGGACGCTGGCTACACCTTC. It translates to CASSEYRADAGYTF. The full variable domain, its missing parts supplied by reference TRBV2 and TRBJ1-2, is EPEVTQTPSHQVTQMGQEVILRCVPISNHLYFYWYRQILGQKVEFLVSFYNNEISEKSEIFDDQFSVERPDGSNFTLKIRSTKLEDSAMYFCASSEYRADAGYTFGSGTRLTVV.

J is TRBJ1-1 and V is TRBV11-2; D ambiguous. Germline CDR1 and CDR2: SGHAT and FQNNGV. This CDR3 spans 11 amino acids. Trimming stripped 4 bases from V and 4 bases from J, with 4 bases between. The CDR3 nucleotides are TGTGCCAGCAGCTCTCTCACTGAAGCTTTCTTT. Translated, it gives CASSSLTEAFF.

J is TRBJ2-7 and V is TRBV5-1; 8 bases fit TRBD1. CDR1 and CDR2 (germline): SGHRS, YFSETQ. There are 14 residues in the CDR3. Unmatched junction bases numbered 4, after V lost 3 bases and J lost 2 bases. CDR3 nucleotide sequence: TGCGCCAGCAGCTCGGACAGGGAGCCCTACGAGCAGTACTTC. Amino acids: CASSSDREPYEQYF.

The chain employs TRBV4-1 and TRBJ1-1; no clear D gene. The length of the CDR3 is 16 residues. Germline CDR1 MGHRA, CDR2 YSYEKL. V lost 5 bases and J 1 base, leaving 17 bases between the germline ends. The CDR3 protein is CASSLRPGSGNTEAFF. CDR3 bases: TGCGCCAGCAGCTTACGACCGGGCAGCGGGAACACTGAAGCTTTCTTT.

J is TRBJ1-2 and V is TRBV9, with D possibly being TRBD1 (5 bases). V was clipped by 3 bases and J by 6 bases, with 18 bases between them. Germline V gene data show CDR1 as SGDLS and CDR2 as YYNGEE. The CDR3 is 15 residues long. The CDR3 coding sequence is TGTGCCAGCAGCGCATCCGACAGCTTCATAAATGGCTACACCTTC. Translated, it gives CASSASDSFINGYTF. The full variable domain, rest sourced from reference TRBV9 and TRBJ1-2, is DSGVTQTPKHLITATGQRVTLRCSPRSGDLSVYWYQQSLDQGLQFLIQYYNGEERAKGNILERFSAQQFPDLHSELNLSSLELGDSALYFCASSASDSFINGYTFGSGTRLTVV.

Here the CDR3 DNA reads TGCAGTGCCCCGATCGGTGAGCAGTTCTTC. Amino acids: CSAPIGEQFF. The chain uses TRBV20-1 and TRBJ2-1; D is uncertain. Germline CDR1 reads DFQATT; CDR2 reads SNEGSKA (reference sequence). V lost 6 bases, J lost 9 bases, and 9 bases lay in between. CDR3 length equals 10 residues.

V usage is TRBV5-1 and J usage is TRBJ1-1, with D possibly matching TRBD1 (5 bases). CDR3 length: 15 amino acids. Trimming took off 5 bases at V and 1 base at J, with 15 bases between the two ends. The germline V gene encodes CDR1 SGHRS and CDR2 YFSETQ. The CDR3 sequence: CASSSGGEWNTEAFF. CDR3 coding DNA: TGCGCCAGCAGTTCGGGGGGGGAATGGAACACTGAAGCTTTCTTT.

V is TRBV6-5 and J is TRBJ1-2; 8 bases align to TRBD1. Germline lookup yields CDR1 MNHEY and CDR2 SVGAGI. The length of the CDR3 is 15 residues. After removal of 7 bases from V and 5 bases from J, the junction contained 12 bases not matched to a gene. The CDR3 sequence is CASTSLGQGFYGYTF. The CDR3 coding sequence is TGTGCCAGCACCTCGCTTGGACAGGGTTTTTATGGCTACACCTTC.

The rearrangement links TRBV19 to TRBJ1-2, with 7 bases fitting TRBD1. This CDR3 spans 15 amino acids. The germline CDR1 and CDR2 sequences are LNHDA and SQIVND (reference sequence). Trimming at V came to 5 bases and at J to 4 bases, leaving 10 bases not matched to a gene. CDR3 sequence (DNA): TGTGCCAGTAGTGACGGACAGGCAGAGATCTATGGCTACACCTTC. Its protein product is CASSDGQAEIYGYTF.

The chain uses TRBV5-4 and TRBJ2-7; 7 positions match TRBD1. V lost 4 bases to trimming and J lost 1 base; unmatched junction nucleotides: 11. CDR3 size: 16 residues. Germline CDR1 is SGHNT and CDR2 is YYREEE (reference sequence). CDR3 sequence: CASSPSRGILSYEQYF. CDR3 DNA sequence: TGTGCCAGCAGCCCGTCCAGGGGGATCCTATCCTACGAGCAGTACTTC.

The chain carries TRBV11-3 and TRBJ2-7; TRBD1 agrees at 9 bases. V lost 4 bases and J lost 1; bases outside the gene matches: 5. From germline, CDR1 is SGHNT and CDR2 YENEEA. This CDR3 spans 15 amino acids. For the CDR3, the DNA is TGTGCCAGCAGCTCATCCGGGACAGGGTCCTACGAGCAGTACTTC. Residues: CASSSSGTGSYEQYF.

Concerning this clone itself: Germline is not matched at one junction end, which may reflect a read error. The chain joins TRBV11-2 to TRBJ2-3; 10 bases align to TRBD2. This CDR3 contains 14 residues. Germline CDR1 is SGHAT and CDR2 is FQNNGV. The CDR3 reads CASSLAGGGDTQYF. In nucleotides, the CDR3 is TGTGCCAGCAGTTTAGCGGGAGGAGGAGATACGCAGTATTTT.

The V call is TRBV6-1, the J call TRBJ1-4; possible D gene TRBD1, 5 bases. This CDR3 has 15 residues. The germline V and J ends were trimmed by 5 bases and 3 bases, with 13 bases remaining between them. Germline V gives CDR1 MNHNS, CDR2 SASEGT. CDR3 nucleotide sequence: TGTGCCAGCAGTCGGTCCACAGGCTCTAATGAAAAACTGTTTTTT. Residues: CASSRSTGSNEKLFF.

The chain uses TRBV2 and TRBJ2-7; a possible D gene is TRBD1 (7 bases). The CDR3 has 14 residues. The V gene lost 6 bases and the J gene lost 3 bases, with 15 bases spanning the gap. The germline V gene encodes CDR1 SNHLY and CDR2 FYNNEI. The CDR3, as DNA: TGTGCCAGCAGGAGCGGAGGGGGCTTCTACGAGCAGTACGTC. Protein: CASRSGGGFYEQYV.

In DNA form, the CDR3 reads TGTGCCAGTAGTCACCGGACAGGGCCGAACACTGAAGCTTTCTTT. Translating it yields CASSHRTGPNTEAFF. The chain has TRBV19 and TRBJ1-1, with 8 bases fitting TRBD1. Looked up from germline, CDR1 is LNHDA and CDR2 is SQIVND (reference sequence). V shed 5 bases and J 1 base; nucleotides not matched to a gene: 6. The CDR3 has 15 amino acids.